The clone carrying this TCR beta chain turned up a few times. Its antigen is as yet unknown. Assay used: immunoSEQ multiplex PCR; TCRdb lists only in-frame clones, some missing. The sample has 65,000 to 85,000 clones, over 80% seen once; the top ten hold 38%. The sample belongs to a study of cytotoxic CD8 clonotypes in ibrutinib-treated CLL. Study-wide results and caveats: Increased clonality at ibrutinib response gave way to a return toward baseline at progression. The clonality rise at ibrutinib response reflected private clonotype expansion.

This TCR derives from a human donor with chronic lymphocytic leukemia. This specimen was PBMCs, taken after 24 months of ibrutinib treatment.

CDR3 in amino acids: CASSPLGLAGDTGELFF. CDR3 bases: TGTGCCAGCTCACCACTTGGACTAGCGGGAGACACCGGGGAGCTGTTTTTT. The chain is built from TRBV18 and TRBJ2-2; 13 bases are shared with TRBD2. Germline CDR1 is KGHSH and CDR2 is LQKENI. The CDR3 covers 17 residues. J was trimmed by 3 bases and V by 1 base; bases with no gene match: 2.